One and the same sample provided the 11 T cell receptor beta chains below, sequenced in a study of regulatory T cells in long-lasting Graves disease. Construction of the TCR beta libraries employed iRepertoire HTBI primers in conjunction with Arm-PCR of CDR3 regions. MiXCR, run by TCRdb on the multiplex PCR reads, gives a single entry per CDR3 protein. The sample shows approximately 400,000 distinct CDR3 sequences, about 15% of them seen only once. Time point defined: newly diagnosed GD, antithyroid drugs for less than 3 months. The authors made the TCR library using RNA they extracted from PBMCs. Separately, the same data were catalogued under a study of T cells in Graves' hyperthyroidism and ophthalmopathy.

Sequencing used peripheral blood mononuclear cells (PBMCs), obtained at new diagnosis, from a patient treated with antithyroid drugs. These receptors were obtained from a woman aged 25 to 39 with Graves disease.

V is TRBV18 and J is TRBJ2-7; the D is unclear. The CDR3 is 14 residues long. Trimming pared 0 bases from V and 6 bases from J, leaving 12 bases between. CDR1 is KGHSH and CDR2 is LQKENI in the germline V gene. The CDR3 loop is CASSPPAPASEQYF. The CDR3 nucleotides are TGTGCCAGCTCACCACCGGCACCCGCAAGCGAGCAGTACTTC.

This clonotype appeared many times. The chain is built from TRBV12-3 or TRBV12-4 and TRBJ1-2, with no clear D. V dropped 1 base and J dropped 2 bases, with 5 bases sitting between them. The CDR3 extends over 13 amino acids. The CDR3 protein is CASSLDRNYGYTF. CDR3 coding DNA: TGTGCCAGCAGTTTAGACAGAAACTATGGCTACACCTTC.

This clonotype was counted many times. J is TRBJ2-1 and V is TRBV20-1, with D perhaps given as TRBD1 or TRBD2 (5 bases each). The CDR3 is 15 residues long. Germline-derived CDR1 and CDR2 are DFQATT and SNEGSKA (reference sequence). V dropped 6 bases and J dropped 4 bases, with 19 bases sitting between them. In nucleotides, the CDR3 is TGCAGTGCCGGGGCCGACGAGGGACCTTACAATGAGCAGTTCTTC. Translated: CSAGADEGPYNEQFF.

This clonotype was recorded at least ten times. V is TRBV7-3 and J is TRBJ1-1; 8 nucleotides align to TRBD1. This CDR3 has 17 residues. V gave up 5 bases and J gave up 3 bases; unmatched junction bases: 14. Germline CDR1 reads SGHTA; CDR2 reads FQGTGA. The CDR3 sequence: CASSQGPGGMLDTEAFF. In DNA, the CDR3 is TGTGCCAGCAGCCAAGGGCCAGGGGGCATGTTGGACACTGAAGCTTTCTTT.

CDR3 amino acids: CAWRRGTLYNEQFF. Here the CDR3 DNA reads TGTGCCTGGAGACGGGGGACTCTCTACAATGAGCAGTTCTTC. The rearrangement links TRBV30 to TRBJ2-1, with a weak D call TRBD2 (6 bases). V was trimmed by 3 bases and J by 3 bases, leaving 12 bases between them. The CDR3 consists of 14 residues. The V gene's germline CDR1 is GTSNPN and CDR2 SVGIG (reference sequence).

There are many counts of this clonotype. The rearrangement joins TRBV11-1 to TRBJ2-7; D may be TRBD2 (5 bases). V was clipped by 5 bases and J by 1 base, with 15 bases between them. Germline V gives CDR1 SGHAT, CDR2 FQDESV (reference sequence). The length of the CDR3 is 15 residues. CDR3 nucleotides: TGTGCCAGCAGCCGCCGGACTCCGCCTTCCTACGAGCAGTACTTC. Protein sequence: CASSRRTPPSYEQYF.

V gene TRBV24-1 combines with J gene TRBJ2-1, with TRBD2 matching over 7 bases. CDR3 length equals 16 residues. From germline, CDR1 is KGHDR and CDR2 SFDVKD. J lost 6 bases, V lost 3 bases, and 10 bases had no gene match. CDR3 loop: CATSDPREFGINEQFF. In DNA, the CDR3 is TGTGCCACCAGTGATCCGCGGGAGTTTGGTATCAATGAGCAGTTCTTC.

This clonotype was counted a few times. The V call is TRBV2, the J call TRBJ1-2, with a tentative D call TRBD1 (5 bases). V lost 7 bases and J lost 3, with 12 bases in between. The CDR3 length is 13 residues. Germline V gene lookup returns CDR1 SNHLY and CDR2 FYNNEI. Written as DNA, the CDR3 is TGTGCCAGCACCGGGGGGTTGGACTATGGCTACACCTTC. Translating it yields CASTGGLDYGYTF.

Concerning this clonotype itself: Being one base from a much bigger clone, this may be a read error. The chain has TRBV6-2 or TRBV6-3 and TRBJ2-4; D is unresolved. Germline V gene sequence: CDR1 MNHEY, CDR2 SVGEGT. The CDR3 runs 13 residues. CDR3 in amino acids: CASRGPAKNILYF. In nucleotides, the CDR3 is TGTGCCAGCAGAGGGCCGGCCAAAAACATTCTGTACTTC.

This clonotype appeared many times. The chain has TRBV12-3 or TRBV12-4 and TRBJ2-1; 9 positions agree with TRBD2. This CDR3 spans 14 amino acids. Germline trimming cut 4 bases from V and 8 bases from J; bases unmatched to any gene: 6. This chain's CDR3 is CASSWTSVHYEQFF. The CDR3, as DNA: TGTGCCAGCAGTTGGACTAGCGTCCACTATGAGCAGTTCTTC.

This clonotype was counted only a few times. The chain uses TRBV3-1 and TRBJ2-2; D is uncertain. V lost 3 bases and J 0 bases, leaving 11 bases between the germline ends. Per germline, CDR1 LGHDT and CDR2 YNNKEL (reference sequence). The CDR3 sequence is 16 residues long. CDR3 in amino acids: CASSQQRFPNTGELFF. The CDR3 DNA reads as TGTGCCAGCAGCCAGCAGCGATTCCCGAACACCGGGGAGCTGTTTTTT.